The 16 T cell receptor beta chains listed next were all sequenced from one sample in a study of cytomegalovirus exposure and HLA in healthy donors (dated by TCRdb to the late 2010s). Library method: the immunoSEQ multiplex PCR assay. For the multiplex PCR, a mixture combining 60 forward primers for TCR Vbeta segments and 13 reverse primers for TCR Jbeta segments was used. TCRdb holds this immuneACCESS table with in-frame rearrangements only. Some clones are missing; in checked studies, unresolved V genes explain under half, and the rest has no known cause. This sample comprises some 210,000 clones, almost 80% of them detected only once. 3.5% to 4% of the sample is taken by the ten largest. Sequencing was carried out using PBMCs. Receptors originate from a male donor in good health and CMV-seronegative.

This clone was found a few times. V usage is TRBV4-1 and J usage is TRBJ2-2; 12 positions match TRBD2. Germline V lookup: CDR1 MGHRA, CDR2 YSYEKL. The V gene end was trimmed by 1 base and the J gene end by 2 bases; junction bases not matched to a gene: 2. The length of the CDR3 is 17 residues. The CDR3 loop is CASSQGLAGVNTGELFF. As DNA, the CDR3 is TGCGCCAGCAGCCAAGGACTAGCGGGAGTTAACACCGGGGAGCTGTTTTTT.

CDR3 sequence (DNA): TGCAGTGCTGCTACAGGCTACGAGCAGTACTTC. Translation: CSAATGYEQYF. The V and J genes are TRBV20-1 and TRBJ2-7; D might be TRBD1 (5 bases). The germline V gene encodes CDR1 DFQATT and CDR2 SNEGSKA (reference sequence). The CDR3 is 11 residues long. V lost 5 bases and J lost 3, with 8 bases in between.

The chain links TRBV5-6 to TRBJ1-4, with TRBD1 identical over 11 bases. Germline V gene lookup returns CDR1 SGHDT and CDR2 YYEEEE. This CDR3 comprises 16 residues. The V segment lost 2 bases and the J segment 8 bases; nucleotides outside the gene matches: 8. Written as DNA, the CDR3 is TGTGCCAGCAGCTTAGGTCCGGGGACAGGGGGAGAAAAACTGTTTTTT. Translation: CASSLGPGTGGEKLFF.

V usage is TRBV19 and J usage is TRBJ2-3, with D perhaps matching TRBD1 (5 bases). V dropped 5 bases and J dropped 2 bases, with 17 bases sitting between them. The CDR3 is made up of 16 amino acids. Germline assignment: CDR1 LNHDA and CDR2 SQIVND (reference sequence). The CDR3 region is CASSFTGHFSTDTQYF. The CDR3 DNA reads TGTGCCAGTAGTTTCACCGGACATTTCTCCACAGATACGCAGTATTTT.

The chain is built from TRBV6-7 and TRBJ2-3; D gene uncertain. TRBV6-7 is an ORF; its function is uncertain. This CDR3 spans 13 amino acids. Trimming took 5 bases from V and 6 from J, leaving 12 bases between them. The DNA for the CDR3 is TGTGCCAGCAGTCCCCGCCGTCGGGATACGCAGTATTTT. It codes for CASSPRRRDTQYF.

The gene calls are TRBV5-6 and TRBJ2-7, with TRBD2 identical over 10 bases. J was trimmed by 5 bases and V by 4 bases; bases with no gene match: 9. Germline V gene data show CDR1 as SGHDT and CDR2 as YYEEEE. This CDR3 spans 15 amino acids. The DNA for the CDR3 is TGTGCCAGCAGCCAACCGGGACTAGCGAACAACGAGCAGTACTTC. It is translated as CASSQPGLANNEQYF.

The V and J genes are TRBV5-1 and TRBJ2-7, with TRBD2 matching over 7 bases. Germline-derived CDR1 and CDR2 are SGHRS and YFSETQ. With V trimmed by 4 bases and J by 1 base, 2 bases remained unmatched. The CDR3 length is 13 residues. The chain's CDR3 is CASSGGGSYEQYF. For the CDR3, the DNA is TGCGCCAGCAGCGGGGGGGGGTCCTACGAGCAGTACTTC.

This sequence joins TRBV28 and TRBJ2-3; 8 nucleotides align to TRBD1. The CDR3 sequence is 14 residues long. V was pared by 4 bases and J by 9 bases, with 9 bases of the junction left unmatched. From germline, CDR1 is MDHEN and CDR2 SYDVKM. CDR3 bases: TGTGCCAGCAGTTCTCTCGGACAGGGAAGCACGCAGTATTTT. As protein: CASSSLGQGSTQYF.

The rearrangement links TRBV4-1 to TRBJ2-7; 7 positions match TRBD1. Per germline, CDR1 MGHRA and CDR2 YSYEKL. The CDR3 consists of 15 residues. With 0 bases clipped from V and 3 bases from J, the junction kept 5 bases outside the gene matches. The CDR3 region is CASSQDSTGYYEQYF. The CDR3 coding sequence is TGCGCCAGCAGCCAAGATTCGACAGGGTACTACGAGCAGTACTTC.

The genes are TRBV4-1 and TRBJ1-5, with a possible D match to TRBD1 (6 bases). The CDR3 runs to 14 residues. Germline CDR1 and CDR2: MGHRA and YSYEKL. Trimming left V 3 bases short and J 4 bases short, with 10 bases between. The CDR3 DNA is TGCGCCAGCAGCCAGACACAGGGAAATCAGCCCCAGCATTTT. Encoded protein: CASSQTQGNQPQHF.

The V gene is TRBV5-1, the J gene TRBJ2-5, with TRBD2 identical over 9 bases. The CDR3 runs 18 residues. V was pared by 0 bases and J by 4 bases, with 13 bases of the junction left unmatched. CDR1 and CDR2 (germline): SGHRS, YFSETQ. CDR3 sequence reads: CASSLGRVGSGSRETQYF. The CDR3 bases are TGCGCCAGCAGCTTGGGTCGAGTAGGTAGCGGGAGTCGAGAGACCCAGTACTTC.

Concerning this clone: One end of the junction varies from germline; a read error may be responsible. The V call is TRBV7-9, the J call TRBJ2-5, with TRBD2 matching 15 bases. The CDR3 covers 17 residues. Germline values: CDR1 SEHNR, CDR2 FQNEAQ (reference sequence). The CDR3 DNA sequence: TGTTCCAGCAGCCCGTGGACTAGCGGGAGGGCCGGAGAGACCCAGTACTTC. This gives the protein CSSSPWTSGRAGETQYF.

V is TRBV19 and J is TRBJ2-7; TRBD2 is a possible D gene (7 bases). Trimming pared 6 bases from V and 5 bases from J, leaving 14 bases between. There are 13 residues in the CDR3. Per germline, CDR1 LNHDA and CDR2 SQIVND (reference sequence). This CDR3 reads CASSPGGRHEQYF. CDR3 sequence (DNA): TGTGCCAGTAGCCCCGGGGGGCGGCACGAGCAGTACTTC. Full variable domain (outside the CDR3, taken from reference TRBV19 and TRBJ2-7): DGGITQSPKYLFRKEGQNVTLSCEQNLNHDAMYWYRQDPGQGLRLIYYSQIVNDFQKGDIAEGYSVSREKKESFPLTVTSAQKNPTAFYLCASSPGGRHEQYFGPGTRLTVT.

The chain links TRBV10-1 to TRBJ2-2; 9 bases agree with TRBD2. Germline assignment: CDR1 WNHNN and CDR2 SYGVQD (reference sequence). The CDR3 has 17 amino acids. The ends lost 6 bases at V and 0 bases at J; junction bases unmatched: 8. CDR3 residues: CASSQTSGPSNTGELFF. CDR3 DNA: TGCGCCAGCAGCCAAACTAGCGGGCCGTCGAACACCGGGGAGCTGTTTTTT.

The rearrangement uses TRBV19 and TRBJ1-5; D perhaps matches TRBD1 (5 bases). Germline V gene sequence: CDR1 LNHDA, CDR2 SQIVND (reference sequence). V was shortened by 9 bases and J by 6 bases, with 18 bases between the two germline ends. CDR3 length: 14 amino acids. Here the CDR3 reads CASSRPGSVQPQHF. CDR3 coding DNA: TGTGCCAGCTCTAGGCCAGGGTCCGTTCAGCCCCAGCATTTT.

The CDR3, as DNA: TGTGCCAGCAGCCACGGGACACCAGATACGCAGTATTTT. Translating gives CASSHGTPDTQYF. The chain couples TRBV5-6 to TRBJ2-3; TRBD1 might be the D (6 bases). Trimming took 4 bases from V and 4 from J, leaving 10 bases between them. In germline, CDR1 is SGHDT, CDR2 YYEEEE. CDR3 length equals 13 residues. The full variable domain, with the rest looked up from reference TRBV5-6 and TRBJ2-3, is DAGVTQSPTHLIKTRGQQVTLRCSPKSGHDTVSWYQQALGQGPQFIFQYYEEEERQRGNFPDRFSGHQFPNYSSELNVNALLLGDSALYLCASSHGTPDTQYFGPGTRLTVL.